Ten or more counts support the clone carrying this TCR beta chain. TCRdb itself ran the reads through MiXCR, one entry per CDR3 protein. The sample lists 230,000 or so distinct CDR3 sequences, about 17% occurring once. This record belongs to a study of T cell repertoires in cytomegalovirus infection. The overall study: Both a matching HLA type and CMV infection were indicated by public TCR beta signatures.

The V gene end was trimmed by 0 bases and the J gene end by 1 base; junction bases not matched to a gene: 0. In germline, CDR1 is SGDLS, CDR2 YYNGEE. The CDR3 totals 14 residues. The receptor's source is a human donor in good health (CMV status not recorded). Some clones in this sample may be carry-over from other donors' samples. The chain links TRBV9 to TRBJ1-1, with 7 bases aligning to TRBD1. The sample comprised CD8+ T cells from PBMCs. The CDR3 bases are TGTGCCAGCAGCGTAGGGACAGGGAACACTGAAGCTTTCTTT. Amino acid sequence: CASSVGTGNTEAFF.